This T cell receptor (beta chain) was observed in a study of CD8+ T cells in alopecia areata. Whole-study findings and limits: With tofacitinib ongoing, many expanded lesional clones persisted in both scalp and blood. The study also sequences resident alphabeta T cells of normal skin in scalp samples. With patients, TCR sharing proved less clear than in mice, a difference possibly related to HLA.

Sample treatment: oral pan-JAK inhibitor, 5-10 mg twice daily. This clone was seen only a few times. The antigen is undetermined. This CDR3 has 14 residues. Germline V gene sequence: CDR1 MNHEY, CDR2 SMNVEV (reference sequence). V gave up 2 bases and J gave up 7 bases, with 12 bases separating them. The sequencing template was cDNA reverse transcribed from extracted RNA. The data were produced by immunoSEQ multiplex PCR, yet TCRdb's version contains in-frame clones alone and is incomplete. Among under 200,000 clones listed, 55% to 75% were seen once. The sample consisted of CD4+ T cells sorted from blood, taken at week 24, from a patient treated with tofacitinib. The clonotype was recovered from a human donor with alopecia areata. V and J are TRBV27 and TRBJ1-5, with D perhaps TRBD1 (5 bases). The CDR3 is CASSLRDAAQPQHF. CDR3 nucleotides: TGTGCCAGCAGTTTAAGGGACGCAGCCCAGCCCCAGCATTTT.